A single sample gave rise to the 9 T cell receptor beta chains below, sequenced in a study of blood T cell repertoires in COVID-19. Method: immunoSEQ multiplex PCR; TCRdb's copy keeps in-frame clones and lacks some. Counted here are 150,000 to 200,000 clones, around four fifths occurring once; the ten biggest clones make up around 2.8%. What was sequenced was peripheral blood. The receptors were gathered from a woman aged 80 or over with active or convalescent COVID-19.

The CDR3 nucleotides read TGTGCCAGTAGTGGACAGGGGGGGTCACCCCTCCACTTT. Translating gives CASSGQGGSPLHF. J is TRBJ1-6 and V is TRBV19, with TRBD1 matching over 10 bases. The CDR3 is made up of 13 amino acids. Unmatched junction bases numbered 2, after V lost 5 bases and J lost 10 bases. Per germline, CDR1 LNHDA and CDR2 SQIVND (reference sequence).

The chain couples TRBV15 to TRBJ1-2, with 9 bases aligning to TRBD1. Germline CDR1 LNHNV, CDR2 YYDKDF (reference sequence). The CDR3 is 14 amino acids. V was pared by 3 bases and J by 4 bases, with 3 bases of the junction left unmatched. The CDR3 region is CATSRDRGGYGYTF. The CDR3 nucleotides are TGTGCCACCAGCAGGGACAGGGGAGGCTATGGCTACACCTTC.

Only a few counts were recorded for this clone. J is TRBJ2-7 and V is TRBV4-3, with 13 bases that match TRBD2. The CDR3 totals 16 residues. Per the germline V gene, CDR1 is LGHNA and CDR2 is YSLEER. V lost 3 bases and J lost 2; bases outside the gene matches: 4. The CDR3 protein is CASSQGTSGATYEQYF. The CDR3 DNA sequence: TGCGCCAGCAGCCAGGGGACTAGCGGGGCTACCTACGAGCAGTACTTC.

The chain employs TRBV19 and TRBJ1-4; TRBD1 matches 12 bases. J lost 7 bases, V lost 6 bases, and 6 bases had no gene match. Per germline, CDR1 LNHDA and CDR2 SQIVND (reference sequence). The CDR3 is 15 amino acids. The CDR3 loop reads CASRGQGAAREKLFF. The CDR3 nucleotides read TGTGCCAGTAGGGGACAGGGGGCGGCGCGTGAAAAACTGTTTTTT.

A note on this clone: The sample holds other DNA sequences that translate to the same CDR3. The chain links TRBV4-2 to TRBJ2-7; D is unclear. In germline, CDR1 is LGHNA, CDR2 YNFKEQ. This CDR3 region has 12 residues. V lost 1 base and J 4 bases, leaving 5 bases between the germline ends. The CDR3 region is CASSQVGYEQYF. The CDR3, as DNA: TGTGCCAGCAGCCAAGTCGGGTACGAGCAGTACTTC.

The chain uses TRBV10-3 and TRBJ2-2; 10 bases line up with TRBD1. This CDR3 contains 15 residues. J gave up 5 bases and V 6 bases, and 6 bases lay outside the gene matches. The germline V gene encodes CDR1 ENHRY and CDR2 SYGVKD. This chain's CDR3 is CAISPGQGRTGELFF. CDR3 nucleotide sequence: TGTGCCATCAGCCCGGGACAGGGGCGGACCGGGGAGCTGTTTTTT.

The chain carries TRBV10-3 and TRBJ1-5; 7 nucleotides match TRBD1. Trimming at V came to 4 bases and at J to 3 bases, leaving 3 bases not matched to a gene. This CDR3 contains 14 residues. The germline CDR1 and CDR2 sequences are ENHRY and SYGVKD. The CDR3 DNA reads TGTGCCATCAGTGGACAGGGCTACAATCAGCCCCAGCATTTT. Residues: CAISGQGYNQPQHF.

In its sample, this clone was seen many times. V is TRBV7-8 and J is TRBJ2-7; TRBD2 agrees at 16 bases. The V gene end was trimmed by 4 bases and the J gene end by 2 bases; junction bases not matched to a gene: 8. There are 18 residues in the CDR3. CDR1 and CDR2 from the germline V gene are SGHVS and FQNEAQ. The CDR3 sequence is CASSSRPGLAGGPYEQYF. The DNA for the CDR3 is TGTGCCAGCAGCTCACGACCGGGACTAGCGGGGGGGCCCTACGAGCAGTACTTC.

The J gene is TRBJ2-5, the V gene TRBV2; perhaps TRBD2 as D (5 bases). There are 14 residues in the CDR3. The V end was cut by 5 bases, the J end by 5 bases, with 15 bases between. Germline CDR1 is SNHLY and CDR2 is FYNNEI. The CDR3 loop is CASSSASFGETQYF. The CDR3 region has the DNA TGTGCCAGCAGTTCGGCTAGCTTTGGGGAGACCCAGTACTTC.